The source of this TCR beta chain is a study of cytomegalovirus exposure and HLA in healthy donors. The wider study: Clustering assigned about four fifths of the approximately 390 genotyped donors to the Caucasian-associated ancestry cluster. Findings and limits, study-wide: As immune exposure information, only CMV serostatus was available. The study recorded 150 to 200 TCR beta chains that were cytomegalovirus-associated.

Primers for the PCR totalled 60 Vbeta and 13 Jbeta. In the original analysis: The authors later counted around 80 million unique TCR beta chains, 9 million to 12 million of them shared. Sequencing used immunoSEQ multiplex PCR; TCRdb keeps in-frame clones, though not all of them. V, J and clone size derive from that table, while D and trimming were established from the DNA sequence. The sample contains more than 150,000 clones, approximately 80% of which appear only once. Remarks on this clone: Its antigen remains unknown.

The germline CDR1 and CDR2 sequences are GTSNPN and SVGIG (reference sequence). The V and J ends lost 6 bases and 2 bases respectively, with 13 bases between them. The CDR3 extends over 13 amino acids. The sequence derives from a boy younger than 18 in good health and CMV-seronegative. V and J are TRBV30 and TRBJ2-5, with D possibly TRBD2 on 7 matching bases. The sequenced material came from PBMCs. DNA of the CDR3: TGTGCCTGCCCGGGGGGCAGTCAAGAGACCCAGTACTTC. Translating gives CACPGGSQETQYF. Using reference TRBV30 and TRBJ2-5 for the parts outside the CDR3, the full variable domain is SQTIHQWPATLVQPVGSPLSLECTVEGTSNPNLYWYRQAAGRGLQLLFYSVGIGQISSEVPQNLSASRPQDRQFILSSKKLLLSDSGFYLCACPGGSQETQYFGPGTRLLVL.